This T cell receptor beta chain derives from a study of T cells after yellow fever vaccination. Each CDR3 protein gets one entry after TCRdb re-called the 5' RACE reads with MiXCR. The profile shows 250,000 to 400,000 distinct CDR3 sequences, roughly 4.3% of them singletons. Germline V gives CDR1 SEHNR, CDR2 FQNEAQ (reference sequence). The CDR3 is made up of 14 amino acids. General study results and limits: Most primary-vaccination clones recurred post-booster (roughly 96% CD4, 88% CD8).

As for this clonotype: The antigen is unknown. Since a much larger clone is just one base distant, this may be a read error.

This chain joins TRBV7-9 and TRBJ1-1, with D uncertain. The sequence came from a man between 18 and 29 years old who received the YFV17D yellow fever vaccine. The sequences come from PBMCs, collected 15 days after the yellow fever booster vaccination. This CDR3 is CASSPSGRNTDAFF. The CDR3 bases are TGTGCCAGCAGCCCATCCGGGCGGAACACTGATGCTTTCTTT.